This TCR beta chain was captured in a study of T cells in Graves' hyperthyroidism and ophthalmopathy. Points on this clonotype: Antigen: not known.

Fresh 10 ml peripheral blood yielded PBMCs. The study, taken as a whole, reports: Median prediction lead before ophthalmopathy onset was around 7 months with the model. Blood shared most expanded thyroid clonotypes above 0.001.

Amplified TCR beta CDR3 regions came from RNA transcripts. With the HTBI primer set, the TCR CDR3 went through a first round of RT-PCR. TCRdb re-derived calls from the multiplex PCR reads in MiXCR, one entry per CDR3 protein. This table has hundreds of thousands of distinct CDR3 sequences, approximately 17% appearing once. V was shortened by 4 bases and J by 0 bases, with 12 bases between the two germline ends. CDR3 length: 15 residues. The rearrangement uses TRBV12-3 or TRBV12-4 and TRBJ1-1; perhaps TRBD1 as D (5 bases). The sequencing input was blood. The receptor comes from a young woman with Graves' ophthalmopathy. CDR3 nucleotide sequence: TGTGCCAGCAGTTGGACACAAGCGCTGAACACTGAAGCTTTCTTT. Its translation: CASSWTQALNTEAFF.